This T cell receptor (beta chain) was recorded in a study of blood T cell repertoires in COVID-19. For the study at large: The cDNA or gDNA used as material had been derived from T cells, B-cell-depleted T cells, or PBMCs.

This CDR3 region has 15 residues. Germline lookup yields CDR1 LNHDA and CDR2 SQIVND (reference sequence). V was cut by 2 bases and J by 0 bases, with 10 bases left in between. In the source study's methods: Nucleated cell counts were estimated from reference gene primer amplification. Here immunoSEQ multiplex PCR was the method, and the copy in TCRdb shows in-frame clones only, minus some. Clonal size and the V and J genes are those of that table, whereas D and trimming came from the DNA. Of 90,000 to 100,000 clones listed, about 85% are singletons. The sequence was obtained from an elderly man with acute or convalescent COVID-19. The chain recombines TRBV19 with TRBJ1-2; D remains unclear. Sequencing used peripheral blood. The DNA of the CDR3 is TGTGCCAGTAGTATAACAGAAACTGCTAACTATGGCTACACCTTC. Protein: CASSITETANYGYTF. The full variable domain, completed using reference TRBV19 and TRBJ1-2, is DGGITQSPKYLFRKEGQNVTLSCEQNLNHDAMYWYRQDPGQGLRLIYYSQIVNDFQKGDIAEGYSVSREKKESFPLTVTSAQKNPTAFYLCASSITETANYGYTFGSGTRLTVV.